This TCR beta chain is from a study of OX40 agonist ivuxolimab in advanced cancers. Broadly, across the study: Ivuxolimab was an agonistic, fully human IgG2 monoclonal antibody directed against OX40 (CD134), a costimulatory receptor. Intravenous ivuxolimab was administered to patients every 2 weeks at six dose levels: 0.01, 0.1, 0.3, 1.5, 3 and 10 mg/kg. The dose-escalation cohort was 82.7% male with a mean age of 60 years, ranging from roughly 23 to 90. Peripheral TCRbeta sequencing was intended to test whether TCR sequence diversity was altered and clonal T-cell expansion was caused by ivuxolimab. The monotherapy dose-escalation portion (N ≈ 57 patients) of the phase I ivuxolimab trial is reported in the paper. Of the approximately 50 dose-escalation patients, hepatocellular carcinoma was present in 19, melanoma in around 15, renal cell carcinoma in 9 and head and neck cancer in 9. Patients were allowed to have had prior anti-PD-1, anti-PD-L1 or anti-CTLA-4 therapy, and 40% of the dose-escalation patients had previously received checkpoint inhibitors. Partial responses were achieved by three dose-escalation patients, of whom one had hepatocellular carcinoma and two had cutaneous melanoma. The paper as a whole reports these results and caveats: At doses of 0.1 to 3.0 mg/kg, clonal expansion of both CD4+ and CD8+ blood T cells was observed from baseline to week 6. Low levels of normalized T-cell clonal expansion were also seen in some patients who did not respond. In partial responders in the 0.1-3.0 mg/kg groups, normalized peripheral clonal expansion was found to be among the lowest, especially among CD8+ T cells. Antigen specificity was not determined for the clonally expanded peripheral T cells. After ivuxolimab, more expanded clones were found on average in CD8+ T cells than in CD4+ T cells.

Genomic DNA was isolated from the sorted cells so that the TCRbeta CDR3 region could be sequenced. The immunoSEQ Assay was used for sequencing of TCRbeta CDR3 regions. The immuneACCESS repertoire file appears here via TCRdb, limited to in-frame rearrangements. These files lack a portion of the clones; in checked studies, under half of the deficit traces to unresolved V genes, and the cause of the others is not known. This sample is represented by 70,000 or so clones; 75% to 95% of them were singletons. Together, the top ten hold 0.45% to 0.55% of the sample. To note about this clone: The clone's antigen remains unknown. Qualities for individual bases were not recorded, and no much larger clone is one base off.

V drops 1 base and J drops 4 bases, leaving 14 bases in between. The CDR3 spans 16 residues, from the cysteine through the phenylalanine. Only the CDR3 DNA is retained, 48 bases long and in frame from the first base. The CDR1 and CDR2 encoded by the germline V gene are SGHTA and FQGTGA. Patients with autoimmune disease history or receiving systemic immunosuppression were excluded from the trial. Peripheral blood for TCR sequencing was drawn from every dose cohort at baseline, at cycle 4 day 1 and at cycle 7 day 1. Samples were obtained from an open-label, multicenter, first-in-human phase I dose-escalation trial of ivuxolimab. Adults with locally advanced or metastatic melanoma, renal cell, hepatocellular, or head and neck squamous cell carcinoma were enrolled in the trial. Before TCR sequencing, CD4+ T cells and CD8+ T cells were sorted from peripheral blood as separate populations.

Rearrangement joined TRBV7-3 to TRBJ1-3; possibly the D gene is TRBD1, per 5 matching bases. The material was CD4+ or CD8+ T cells sorted from blood, obtained in a trial of the OX40 agonist ivuxolimab. The sequence was obtained from an adult with an advanced solid tumor such as melanoma, head and neck, liver or kidney cancer. In nucleotides, the sequence is TGTGCCAGCAGCTTAAGCCCGCGGGGCATGGGAAACACCATATATTTT. It encodes CASSLSPRGMGNTIYF. Outside the CDR3, residues come from the reference TRBV7-3 and TRBJ1-3 proteins, so the full variable domain is: GAGVSQTPSNKVTEKGKYVELRCDPISGHTALYWYRQSLGQGPEFLIYFQGTGAADDSGLPNDRFFAVRPEGSVSTLKIQRTERGDSAVYLCASSLSPRGMGNTIYFGEGSWLTVV.